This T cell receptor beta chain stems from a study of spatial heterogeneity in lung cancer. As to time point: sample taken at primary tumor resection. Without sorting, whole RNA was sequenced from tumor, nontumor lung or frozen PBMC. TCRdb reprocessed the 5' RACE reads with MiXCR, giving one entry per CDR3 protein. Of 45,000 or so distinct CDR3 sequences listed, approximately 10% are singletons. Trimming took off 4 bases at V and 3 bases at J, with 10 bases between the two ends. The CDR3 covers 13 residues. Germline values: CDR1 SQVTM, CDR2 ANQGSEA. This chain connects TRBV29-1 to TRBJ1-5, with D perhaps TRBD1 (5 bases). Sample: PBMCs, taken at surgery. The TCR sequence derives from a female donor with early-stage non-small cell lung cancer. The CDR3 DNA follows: TGCAGCGTTGGGGGGACCGACAATCAGCCCCAGCATTTT. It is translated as CSVGGTDNQPQHF.